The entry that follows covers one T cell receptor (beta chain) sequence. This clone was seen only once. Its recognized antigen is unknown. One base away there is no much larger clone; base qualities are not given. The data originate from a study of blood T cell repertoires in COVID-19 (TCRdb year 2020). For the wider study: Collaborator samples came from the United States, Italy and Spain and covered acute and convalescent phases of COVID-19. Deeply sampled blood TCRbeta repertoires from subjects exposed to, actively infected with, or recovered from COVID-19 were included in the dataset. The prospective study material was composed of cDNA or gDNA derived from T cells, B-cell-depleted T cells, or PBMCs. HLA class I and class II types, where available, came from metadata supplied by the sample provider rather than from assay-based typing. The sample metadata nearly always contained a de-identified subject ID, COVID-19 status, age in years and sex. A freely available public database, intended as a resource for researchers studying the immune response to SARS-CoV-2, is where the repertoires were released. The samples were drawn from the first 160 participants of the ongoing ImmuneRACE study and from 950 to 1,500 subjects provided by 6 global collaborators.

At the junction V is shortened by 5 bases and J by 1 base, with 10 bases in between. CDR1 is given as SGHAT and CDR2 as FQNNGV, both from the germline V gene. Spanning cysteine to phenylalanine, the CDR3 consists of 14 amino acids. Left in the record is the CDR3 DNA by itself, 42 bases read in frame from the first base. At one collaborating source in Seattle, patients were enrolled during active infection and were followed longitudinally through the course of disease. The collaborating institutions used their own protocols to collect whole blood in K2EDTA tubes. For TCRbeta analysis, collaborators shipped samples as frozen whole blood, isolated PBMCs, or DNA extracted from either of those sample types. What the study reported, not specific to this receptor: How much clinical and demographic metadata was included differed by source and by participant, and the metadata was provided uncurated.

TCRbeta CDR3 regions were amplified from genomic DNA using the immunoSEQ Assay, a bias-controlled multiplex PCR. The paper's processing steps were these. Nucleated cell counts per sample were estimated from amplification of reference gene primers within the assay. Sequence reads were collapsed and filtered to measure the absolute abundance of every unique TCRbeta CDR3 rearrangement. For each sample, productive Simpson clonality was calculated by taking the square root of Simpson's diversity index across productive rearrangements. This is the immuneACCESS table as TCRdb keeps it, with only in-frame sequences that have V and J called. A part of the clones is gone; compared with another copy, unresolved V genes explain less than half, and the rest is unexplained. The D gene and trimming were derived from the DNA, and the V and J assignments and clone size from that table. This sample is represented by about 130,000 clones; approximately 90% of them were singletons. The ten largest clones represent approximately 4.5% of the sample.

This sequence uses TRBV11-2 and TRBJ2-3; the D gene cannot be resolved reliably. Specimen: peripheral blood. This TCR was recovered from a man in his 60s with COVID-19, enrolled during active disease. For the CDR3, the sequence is CASSLLSRTDTQYF. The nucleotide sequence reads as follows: TGTGCCAGCAGCCTCCTGTCCCGCACAGATACGCAGTATTTT.